Shown below are 21 T cell receptor beta chains from a single sample sequenced in a study of T cell changes during pregnancy in multiple sclerosis. TCRdb keeps only in-frame clones here, not all; method: immunoSEQ multiplex PCR. The table lists about 73,000 clones, roughly nine tenths of them singletons. The specimen was peripheral blood, collected after pregnancy. These receptor sequences come from a female donor in good health, enrolled as a control in a pregnancy study.

The table lists this clone with a count of one. The chain links TRBV27 to TRBJ2-7; 8 bases are shared with TRBD1. Losses at the gene ends were 8 bases for V and 6 bases for J; bases not matched to a gene: 12. Germline lookup yields CDR1 MNHEY and CDR2 SMNVEV (reference sequence). The CDR3 runs to 14 residues. The CDR3 region is CASGPWTGPGEQYF. The CDR3 DNA follows: TGTGCCAGCGGGCCTTGGACAGGGCCGGGCGAGCAGTACTTC.

The V call is TRBV16, the J call TRBJ1-1; the D is unclear. The CDR3 contains 13 residues. Deletions cut 4 bases from V and 1 base from J, with 7 bases between. CDR1 and CDR2 (germline): KGHSY, FQNENV. The CDR3 DNA reads as TGTGCCAGCAGCCCCGGGAGGAACACTGAAGCTTTCTTT. It translates to CASSPGRNTEAFF.

The chain joins TRBV7-6 to TRBJ2-7; the match to TRBD2 covers 12 bases. J was trimmed by 9 bases and V by 1 base; bases with no gene match: 16. The germline V gene encodes CDR1 SGHVS and CDR2 FNYEAQ. The CDR3 covers 18 residues. In nucleotides, the CDR3 is TGTGCCAGCAGCTTAGTGGCTCCGACTAGCGGGGGACTACTCGGGCAGTACTTC. This gives the protein CASSLVAPTSGGLLGQYF.

The V and J genes are TRBV7-9 and TRBJ1-3, with TRBD1 identical over 8 bases. J was trimmed by 7 bases and V by 4 bases; bases with no gene match: 6. The CDR3 extends over 14 amino acids. CDR1 SEHNR and CDR2 FQNEAQ come from the germline V gene (reference sequence). The DNA for the CDR3 is TGTGCCAGCAGCTCCCCTGACAGGGGTAACACCATATATTTT. Translated, it gives CASSSPDRGNTIYF.

The chain joins TRBV6-5 to TRBJ2-2; 9 bases line up with TRBD1. Germline CDR1 MNHEY, CDR2 SVGAGI. This CDR3 comprises 16 residues. J gave up 4 bases and V 0 bases, and 3 bases lay outside the gene matches. The CDR3 region has the DNA TGTGCCAGCAGTTACTCTGGGACAGGGCGCACCGGGGAGCTGTTTTTT. Protein: CASSYSGTGRTGELFF.

J is TRBJ1-5 and V is TRBV18; D gene ambiguous. The CDR3 extends over 13 amino acids. Germline V gene sequence: CDR1 KGHSH, CDR2 LQKENI. V shed 6 bases and J shed 0 bases, with 6 bases lying between them. Written as DNA, the CDR3 is TGTGCCAGCTCTCTTTATAGCAATCAGCCCCAGCATTTT. The encoded protein is CASSLYSNQPQHF.

This clone was observed a few times. The V call is TRBV4-2, the J call TRBJ1-3; D is unclear. Germline V gene data show CDR1 as LGHNA and CDR2 as YNFKEQ. CDR3 length: 17 amino acids. Trimming stripped 3 bases from V and 0 bases from J, with 15 bases between. DNA for the CDR3: TGTGCCAGCAGCCAGGTCGCCGGACTGAGCTCTGGAAACACCATATATTTT. Its protein is CASSQVAGLSSGNTIYF.

J is TRBJ2-3 and V is TRBV11-2; 8 bases are a match to TRBD1. Germline V gives CDR1 SGHAT, CDR2 FQNNGV. The junction had 5 bases not matched to a gene; V was cut back by 1 base and J by 5 bases. This CDR3 has 15 residues. CDR3 region: CASSLVGRGLDTQYF. The DNA for the CDR3 is TGTGCCAGCAGCTTAGTGGGCAGGGGGCTAGATACGCAGTATTTT.

V and J are TRBV6-1 and TRBJ2-7; 11 positions match TRBD2. V was clipped by 5 bases and J by 4 bases; unmatched bases: 4. The length of the CDR3 is 14 residues. Germline V gives CDR1 MNHNS, CDR2 SASEGT. In DNA form, the CDR3 reads TGTGCCAGCAGTTATCTAGCGGGGGGATACGAGCAGTACTTC. This translates into CASSYLAGGYEQYF.

The DNA for the CDR3 is TGTGCCAGCAGCCCGCCCCCATATGGCGGCGGGGAGCTGTTTTTT. This translates into CASSPPPYGGGELFF. This chain links TRBV7-2 with TRBJ2-2; D is unresolved. CDR1 SGHTA and CDR2 FQGNSA come from the germline V gene. Trimming took 5 bases from V and 7 from J, leaving 17 bases between them. There are 15 residues in the CDR3.

As for this clone: Other DNA sequences in this sample translate to the same CDR3. V usage is TRBV30 and J usage is TRBJ2-7; D gene unclear. Germline V lookup: CDR1 GTSNPN, CDR2 SVGIG (reference sequence). The CDR3 loop spans 13 amino acids. The V gene lost 0 bases and the J gene lost 2 bases, with 8 bases spanning the gap. The CDR3 DNA reads TGTGCCTGGAGTGTAGGTCGGGCCTACGAGCAGTACTTC. Its protein product is CAWSVGRAYEQYF.

This chain connects TRBV6-5 to TRBJ1-5, with D perhaps matching TRBD1 (6 bases). CDR1 MNHEY and CDR2 SVGAGI come from the germline V gene. V lost 6 bases and J 1 base, leaving 13 bases between the germline ends. The CDR3 has 15 residues. CDR3 amino acids: CASRGSGASNQPQHF. The CDR3 bases are TGTGCCAGCAGAGGCTCAGGGGCGAGCAATCAGCCCCAGCATTTT.

The J gene is TRBJ2-5, the V gene TRBV5-6, with D unclear. This CDR3 region has 13 residues. V was cut by 6 bases and J by 4 bases, with 13 bases left in between. Germline V CDR1 and CDR2: SGHDT, YYEEEE. CDR3 protein: CASTLGGLETQYF. In DNA, the CDR3 is TGTGCCAGCACCCTTGGTGGGCTAGAGACCCAGTACTTC. The full variable domain, completed using reference TRBV5-6 and TRBJ2-5, is DAGVTQSPTHLIKTRGQQVTLRCSPKSGHDTVSWYQQALGQGPQFIFQYYEEEERQRGNFPDRFSGHQFPNYSSELNVNALLLGDSALYLCASTLGGLETQYFGPGTRLLVL.

This clone appeared a few times. The CDR3 DNA sequence: TGTGCCAGCAGTTACTCCGACAGGGTCTCTGGCTACACCTTC. This encodes CASSYSDRVSGYTF. This sequence joins TRBV6-5 and TRBJ1-2; 7 nucleotides match TRBD1. The CDR3 runs 14 residues. The trim removed 0 bases at V and 7 bases at J, leaving 5 bases unmatched. CDR1 and CDR2 (germline): MNHEY, SVGAGI.

This chain uses TRBV7-8 with TRBJ1-1; D is possibly TRBD1 (6 bases). V dropped 5 bases and J dropped 4 bases, with 17 bases sitting between them. Germline V gene sequence: CDR1 SGHVS, CDR2 FQNEAQ. CDR3 length equals 15 residues. CDR3 protein: CASSRYRGAGTEAFF. CDR3 DNA sequence: TGTGCCAGCAGCCGCTACCGGGGGGCCGGCACTGAAGCTTTCTTT.

The chain combines TRBV10-1 with TRBJ2-3; 10 nucleotides align to TRBD2. This CDR3 is built from 17 residues. The germline CDR1 and CDR2 sequences are WNHNN and SYGVQD (reference sequence). V lost 5 bases and J lost 1; bases outside the gene matches: 9. CDR3 amino acids: CASSPSGLAGGTDTQYF. The CDR3 nucleotides are TGCGCCAGCAGTCCCTCGGGGCTAGCGGGAGGCACAGATACGCAGTATTTT.

This clone was detected only a few times. J is TRBJ1-5 and V is TRBV6-1; unclear D gene. Germline lookup yields CDR1 MNHNS and CDR2 SASEGT. Trimming shortened V by 6 bases and J by 2 bases, and 5 bases separated the two germline ends. This CDR3 region has 12 residues. The CDR3 DNA reads as TGTGCCAGCAGGGAGGGCAATCAGCCCCAGCATTTT. Its translation: CASREGNQPQHF.

The chain carries TRBV29-1 and TRBJ1-2; TRBD1 is a possible D gene (6 bases). Germline V gene lookup returns CDR1 SQVTM and CDR2 ANQGSEA. The V end lost 0 bases, the J end lost 3 bases, and 8 bases lay between the germline ends. The CDR3 length is 13 residues. The CDR3 region has the DNA TGCAGCGTTGAAGAACAGGGCTACTATGGCTACACCTTC. Translated, it gives CSVEEQGYYGYTF.

Only one count was recorded for this clone. V is TRBV15 and J is TRBJ1-1; D gene uncertain. Germline V gene sequence: CDR1 LNHNV, CDR2 YYDKDF (reference sequence). This CDR3 contains 13 residues. V was shortened by 3 bases and J by 1 base, with 6 bases between the two germline ends. CDR3 protein: CATSSHGNTEAFF. The CDR3 coding sequence is TGTGCCACCAGCAGCCACGGGAACACTGAAGCTTTCTTT.

The V and J genes are TRBV7-9 and TRBJ1-1; tentative D call: TRBD1 (5 bases). Trimming pared 5 bases from V and 3 bases from J, leaving 19 bases between. Germline V lookup: CDR1 SEHNR, CDR2 FQNEAQ (reference sequence). The CDR3 contains 16 residues. Written as DNA, the CDR3 is TGTGCCAGCAGCGAACAAAGGTTGGGGGGGTACACTGAAGCTTTCTTT. Translation: CASSEQRLGGYTEAFF.

The CDR3 protein is CASSDGQVMNTEAFF. The CDR3 nucleotides are TGCGCCAGCAGCGACGGACAGGTGATGAACACTGAAGCTTTCTTT. The V gene is TRBV5-1, the J gene TRBJ1-1; 7 bases are shared with TRBD1. Trimming at V came to 4 bases and at J to 0 bases, leaving 6 bases not matched to a gene. Germline V CDR1 and CDR2: SGHRS, YFSETQ. The CDR3 length is 15 residues.